These T cell receptor beta chains were read from a single sample in a study of patients and donors after allogeneic stem cell transplantation. Via MiXCR, TCRdb re-called the RT-PCR reads, giving one row per CDR3 protein. In the table there are nearly 20,000 distinct CDR3 sequences, around 5% of which are singletons. Sequencing was done on a sample of blood, either unsorted or a sorted T cell fraction (not recorded which). The receptors originated from a human donor who was either an allogeneic HSCT recipient or a stem cell or donor lymphocyte infusion donor (not recorded which). It is not recorded whose cells these are; they may come from a transplant donor. The CDR3 runs from the conserved cysteine through the conserved F or W. Fields, in order: J gene, V gene, D gene, clone size, CDR3 protein, CDR3 DNA. D genes are given only for firm matches. Size is stated for part of the rows, as once, few or many counts, or as a class when the clone is expanded.

TRBJ2-1	TRBV6-1	-	many	CASSARDLHSYNEQFF	TGTGCCAGCAGTGCCCGGGACCTCCACTCCTACAATGAGCAGTTCTTC
TRBJ1-5	TRBV4-2	-	many	CASSQDLFTSNQPQHF	TGTGCCAGCAGCCAAGATCTGTTCACTAGCAATCAGCCCCAGCATTTT
TRBJ1-4	TRBV2	TRBD1	few	CAIWTGDEKLFF	TGTGCCATCTGGACAGGGGACGAAAAACTGTTTTTT
TRBJ1-1	TRBV5-6	-	few	CASITSGGPPVAFF	TGTGCCAGCATCACCTCTGGGGGGCCGCCAGTAGCTTTCTTT
TRBJ1-2	TRBV18	-	-	CASSYTGGDRDYGYTF	TGTGCCAGCTCATACACCGGGGGCGATAGGGACTATGGCTACACCTTC
TRBJ2-7	TRBV28	-	many	CASRTDSLEQYF	TGTGCCAGTCGGACAGATTCTCTCGAGCAGTACTTC
TRBJ2-1	TRBV12-3/TRBV12-4	-	many	CASSPRSHNEQFF	TGTGCCAGCAGTCCAAGGTCCCACAATGAGCAGTTCTTC
TRBJ1-2	TRBV7-9	-	many	CASSLDGGFGGYTF	TGTGCCAGCAGCTTAGATGGGGGCTTCGGTGGCTACACCTTC
TRBJ1-4	TRBV20-1	-	many	CSARGQGGDEKLFF	TGCAGTGCTAGAGGGCAGGGAGGCGATGAAAAACTGTTTTTT
TRBJ2-2	TRBV7-9	-	many	CASSAGTDGELFF	TGTGCCAGCAGCGCCGGGACCGACGGGGAGCTGTTTTTT
TRBJ1-2	TRBV5-1	TRBD1	many	CASSSEEGAYGYTF	TGCGCCAGCAGCTCGGAAGAGGGGGCGTATGGCTACACCTTC
TRBJ2-7	TRBV6-2/TRBV6-3	TRBD2	many	CASSYLGLAGGPGYEQYF	TGTGCCAGCAGTTACCTCGGACTAGCGGGAGGGCCGGGTTACGAGCAGTACTTC
TRBJ2-3	TRBV20-1	TRBD2	few	CSASGLAGDSTDTQYF	TGCAGTGCTAGTGGCTTAGCGGGTGATAGCACAGATACGCAGTATTTT
TRBJ2-5	TRBV7-9	-	many	CASSSRMGTQYF	TGTGCCAGCAGTTCTCGGATGGGGACCCAGTACTTC
TRBJ2-7	TRBV18	TRBD1	many	CASSLTGGVYEQYF	TGTGCCAGCTCATTGACAGGGGGCGTCTACGAGCAGTACTTC
TRBJ2-7	TRBV20-1	TRBD1	-	CSVTDRDRYEQYF	TGCAGTGTTACCGACAGGGATAGATACGAGCAGTACTTC
TRBJ2-3	TRBV6-5	TRBD1	many	CASSYSNRGFGTDTQYF	TGTGCCAGCAGTTACTCGAACAGGGGATTTGGCACAGATACGCAGTATTTT
TRBJ2-5	TRBV6-5	TRBD1	many	CASSSGQEETQYF	TGTGCCAGCAGTTCCGGACAGGAAGAGACCCAGTACTTC
TRBJ1-1	TRBV7-9	-	many	CASSLLPMNTEAFF	TGTGCCAGCAGCTTATTGCCCATGAACACTGAAGCTTTCTTT
TRBJ2-4	TRBV12-3/TRBV12-4	-	many	CASTRTTEKNIQYF	TGTGCCAGCACCCGCACTACCGAAAAAAACATTCAGTACTTC
TRBJ2-7	TRBV5-6	TRBD2	many	CASSLSAGGLEQYF	TGTGCCAGCAGCTTGTCCGCGGGAGGACTCGAGCAGTACTTC
TRBJ1-2	TRBV5-1	-	many	CASSPGQNYGYTF	TGCGCCAGCAGCCCCGGACAGAACTATGGCTACACCTTC
TRBJ2-2	TRBV20-1	-	many	CSARDPRQTSNTGELFF	TGCAGTGCTAGAGACCCCAGACAGACCTCGAACACCGGGGAGCTGTTTTTT
TRBJ1-1	TRBV7-9	TRBD1	few	CASSLEDRGNTEAFF	TGTGCCAGCAGCTTAGAGGACAGGGGGAACACTGAAGCTTTCTTT
TRBJ2-5	TRBV5-5	-	-	CASSPGRGGWETQYF	TGTGCCAGCAGCCCTGGCCGGGGAGGCTGGGAGACCCAGTACTTC
TRBJ1-4	TRBV12-3/TRBV12-4	-	-	CASSLRTDKNEKLFF	TGTGCCAGCAGTTTACGGACAGACAAAAATGAAAAACTGTTTTTT
TRBJ1-2	TRBV5-1	-	many	CASSLEGGLGYTF	TGCGCCAGCAGCTTGGAAGGAGGGCTTGGCTACACCTTC
TRBJ1-1	TRBV11-3	-	-	CASSRSARGSRNTEAFF	TGTGCCAGCAGCCGCAGTGCCAGGGGTTCCCGGAACACTGAAGCTTTCTTT
TRBJ2-1	TRBV18	-	many	CASSPGTSPGNEQFF	TGTGCCAGCTCACCAGGGACTTCGCCCGGGAATGAGCAGTTCTTC
TRBJ1-1	TRBV19	-	many	CASSPQTMNTEAFF	TGTGCCAGTAGTCCTCAGACAATGAACACTGAAGCTTTCTTT
TRBJ2-3	TRBV13	TRBD2	many	CASSSILRALAGGSTDTQYF	TGTGCCAGCAGCTCCATCTTAAGGGCATTGGCGGGAGGTAGCACAGATACGCAGTATTTT
TRBJ2-1	TRBV7-9	TRBD2	few	CASSLGPSGSGDEQFF	TGTGCCAGCAGCTTAGGGCCTAGCGGGAGTGGGGATGAGCAGTTCTTC
TRBJ1-2	TRBV5-4	TRBD1	-	CASSYRGFRVGYTF	TGTGCCAGCAGCTACAGGGGTTTCCGGGTCGGCTACACCTTC
TRBJ2-5	TRBV18	TRBD1	-	CASSPPPSRTGGKETQYF	TGTGCCAGCTCACCACCGCCCTCTCGGACAGGGGGGAAGGAGACCCAGTACTTC
TRBJ2-7	TRBV18	-	many	CASSSKGGGYEQYF	TGTGCCAGCTCGTCCAAGGGGGGGGGCTACGAGCAGTACTTC
TRBJ2-7	TRBV21-1	-	medium-sized	CAGSSGGARSDEQYF	TGTGCCGGGAGTAGCGGGGGGGCCAGGTCGGACGAGCAGTACTTC
TRBJ2-7	TRBV5-4	-	many	CASTPGVIEQYF	TGTGCCAGCACCCCAGGGGTTATCGAGCAGTACTTC
TRBJ2-2	TRBV28	-	few	CATQPNTGELFF	TGTGCCACTCAGCCGAACACCGGGGAGCTGTTTTTT
TRBJ2-3	TRBV5-4	TRBD1	-	CASSLGRGPDTQYF	TGTGCCAGCAGCTTGGGCAGGGGGCCAGATACGCAGTATTTT
TRBJ2-5	TRBV7-9	-	once	CASSLMGSQETQYF	TGTGCCAGCAGCTTAATGGGCAGCCAAGAGACCCAGTACTTC
TRBJ1-6	TRBV20-1	TRBD1	many	CSAYHTGDGNSPLHF	TGCAGTGCTTACCACACAGGGGATGGTAATTCACCCCTCCACTTT